This section outlines one TCR beta chain sequence together with its context. The record originates from a study of blood T cell repertoires in COVID-19. Study-level background: Acute and convalescent COVID-19 samples came from the United States, Italy and Spain.

The CDR3 has 14 residues. Losses at the gene ends were 5 bases for V and 5 bases for J; bases not matched to a gene: 8. The germline V gene has CDR1 WSHSY and CDR2 SAAADI. The data were produced by immunoSEQ multiplex PCR, yet TCRdb's version contains in-frame clones alone and is incomplete. The top ten hold about 0.72% of the sample, which has around 210,000 clones, about nine tenths seen once. The gene calls are TRBV10-2 and TRBJ2-5; 7 bases are shared with TRBD1. This clonotype was obtained from a woman in her 70s with acute or convalescent COVID-19. The sample comprised peripheral blood. The CDR3 loop reads CASSKRGQGETQYF. The CDR3, as DNA: TGCGCCAGCAGTAAGAGGGGGCAGGGTGAGACCCAGTACTTC.